This T cell receptor (beta chain) is from a study of PD-1 blockade in mismatch repair-deficient tumors. Study at large: Patients had over 10 mismatch repair-deficient cancer types, all previously treated and progressing.

The data were produced by immunoSEQ multiplex PCR, yet TCRdb's version contains in-frame clones alone and is incomplete. The sample yields roughly 32,000 clones, less than 90% seen once. This CDR3 region has 15 residues. Trimming removed 6 bases from V and 7 bases from J; junction bases left unmatched: 9. The V gene's germline CDR1 is MDHEN and CDR2 SYDVKM. The sequence was collected from an adult with mismatch repair-deficient cancer. This chain connects TRBV28 to TRBJ1-2, with TRBD1 matching over 12 bases. Sequencing used PBMCs, obtained roughly 6 weeks after starting pembrolizumab. The DNA of the CDR3 is TGTGCCAGCAGCCTAACCGGGACAGGGGGCGTTGGCTACACCTTC. It encodes CASSLTGTGGVGYTF.